A single sample gave rise to the 20 T cell receptor beta chains below, sequenced in a study of control samples from healthy donors and cancer patients. TCRdb's table, derived via immunoSEQ multiplex PCR, lists solely in-frame clones and lacks some. The sample includes 180,000 or so clones, 75% to 95% of them seen just once. Sequenced material: blood. Every receptor here comes from a woman in her 30s in good health.

The chain carries TRBV21-1 and TRBJ1-1; TRBD1, the table's D call, was not compared with the DNA. TRBV21-1 is given as a pseudogene. CDR3 length equals 13 residues. CDR3 sequence reads: CASSKGQGAEAFF. As DNA, the CDR3 is TGTGCCAGCAGCAAGGGACAGGGGGCTGAAGCTTTCTTT.

The chain employs TRBV6-1 and TRBJ1-6; D remains ambiguous. CDR3 length: 16 residues. Trimming cost V 4 bases and J 0 bases, with 10 bases left between them. Germline values: CDR1 MNHNS, CDR2 SASEGT. CDR3: CASSVDIRSYNSPLHF. In nucleotides, the CDR3 is TGTGCCAGCAGTGTAGACATCCGCTCCTATAATTCACCCCTCCACTTT.

The chain combines TRBV28 with TRBJ1-3; D perhaps matches TRBD1 (6 bases). V lost 4 bases to trimming and J lost 0 bases, with 13 bases between them. There are 16 residues in the CDR3. The germline CDR1 and CDR2 sequences are MDHEN and SYDVKM. The CDR3: CASSSPGTSSGNTIYF. The CDR3 nucleotides read TGTGCCAGCAGTTCACCCGGGACATCCTCTGGAAACACCATATATTTT.

V gene TRBV30 combines with J gene TRBJ2-5, with D perhaps TRBD1 (5 bases). This CDR3 contains 13 residues. Per germline, CDR1 GTSNPN and CDR2 SVGIG (reference sequence). V lost 0 bases, J lost 4 bases, and 9 bases lay in between. CDR3 region: CAWSVHRGETQYF. Here the CDR3 DNA reads TGTGCCTGGAGTGTACATAGGGGAGAGACCCAGTACTTC. Full variable domain (missing parts from reference TRBV30 and TRBJ2-5): SQTIHQWPATLVQPVGSPLSLECTVEGTSNPNLYWYRQAAGRGLQLLFYSVGIGQISSEVPQNLSASRPQDRQFILSSKKLLLSDSGFYLCAWSVHRGETQYFGPGTRLLVL.

This clone was seen repeatedly, ten times or more. The chain combines TRBV30 with TRBJ1-6; 8 bases are shared with TRBD1. This CDR3 has 14 amino acids. The germline V gene has CDR1 GTSNPN and CDR2 SVGIG (reference sequence). The trim removed 3 bases at V and 7 bases at J, leaving 5 bases unmatched. The CDR3 region has the DNA TGTGCCTGGAGCGGACAGGGAAGGAATTCACCCCTCCACTTT. Amino acid sequence: CAWSGQGRNSPLHF.

The chain combines TRBV5-1 with TRBJ1-4, with D uncertain. CDR3 length: 14 amino acids. The germline V gene has CDR1 SGHRS and CDR2 YFSETQ. Trimming stripped 2 bases from V and 4 bases from J, with 9 bases between. This CDR3 reads CASSFIGYNEKLFF. The CDR3 DNA reads as TGCGCCAGCAGCTTTATAGGGTATAATGAAAAACTGTTTTTT.

This sequence joins TRBV6-6 and TRBJ1-1; D unresolved. The V and J ends lost 2 bases and 1 base respectively, with 5 bases between them. Per germline, CDR1 MNHNY and CDR2 SVGAGI (reference sequence). CDR3 size: 13 residues. CDR3 region: CASSYGPNTEAFF. CDR3 in DNA: TGTGCCAGCAGTTACGGACCGAACACTGAAGCTTTCTTT.

This clone was picked up one time. This chain connects TRBV28 to TRBJ1-5, with 11 bases fitting TRBD1. This CDR3 contains 16 residues. V was pared by 6 bases and J by 4 bases, with 8 bases of the junction left unmatched. Germline CDR1 is MDHEN and CDR2 is SYDVKM. CDR3: CASSPSDRGLNQPQHF. The CDR3 region has the DNA TGTGCCAGCAGCCCCTCGGACAGGGGGCTTAATCAGCCCCAGCATTTT.

The chain joins TRBV6-4 to TRBJ1-5, with a tentative D call TRBD1 (5 bases). The CDR3 runs to 13 residues. Trimming left V 8 bases short and J 0 bases short, with 8 bases between. Germline V lookup: CDR1 MRHNA, CDR2 SNTAGT. The CDR3 region is CASAGDSNQPQHF. In DNA, the CDR3 is TGTGCCAGCGCGGGGGATAGCAATCAGCCCCAGCATTTT.

V usage is TRBV13 and J usage is TRBJ2-6, with TRBD1 matching over 8 bases. CDR1 and CDR2 from the germline V gene are PRHDT and FYEKMQ (reference sequence). V shed 5 bases and J 11 bases; nucleotides not matched to a gene: 5. This CDR3 is 13 amino acids long. DNA for the CDR3: TGTGCCAGCAGCAAAGGGACAGGAGACGTCCTGACTTTC. Amino acid sequence: CASSKGTGDVLTF.

CDR3 sequence reads: CASSLNRALQETQYF. The CDR3 DNA follows: TGTGCCAGCAGCTTAAACAGGGCCCTCCAAGAGACCCAGTACTTC. The rearrangement uses TRBV7-8 and TRBJ2-5, with TRBD1 as a possible D gene (6 bases). CDR1 is SGHVS, CDR2 FQNEAQ, per germline. V dropped 2 bases and J dropped 1 base, with 11 bases sitting between them. The CDR3 runs 15 residues.

The chain has TRBV14 and TRBJ2-1; D is uncertain. Germline loops: CDR1 SGHDN, CDR2 FVKESK. V was trimmed by 5 bases and J by 7 bases, leaving 6 bases between them. There are 11 residues in the CDR3. The CDR3 loop reads CASSGQNEQFF. CDR3 nucleotide sequence: TGTGCCAGCAGCGGTCAAAATGAGCAGTTCTTC.

The V call is TRBV14, the J call TRBJ2-3; tentative D call: TRBD2 (5 bases). There are 16 residues in the CDR3. The V gene lost 4 bases and the J gene lost 0 bases, with 14 bases spanning the gap. From germline, CDR1 is SGHDN and CDR2 FVKESK. The CDR3 DNA is TGTGCCAGCAGCCCCCTGGGAGCGACTAGCACAGATACGCAGTATTTT. It codes for CASSPLGATSTDTQYF.

The J gene is TRBJ2-5, the V gene TRBV5-1; D is unresolved. The CDR3 runs 14 residues. V gave up 0 bases and J gave up 0 bases, with 6 bases separating them. Germline loops: CDR1 SGHRS, CDR2 YFSETQ. The CDR3 is CASSLVSYQETQYF. CDR3 in DNA: TGCGCCAGCAGCTTGGTGTCCTACCAAGAGACCCAGTACTTC.

V is TRBV4-2 and J is TRBJ1-1; 9 nucleotides align to TRBD1. There are 15 residues in the CDR3. V shed 1 base, J shed 5 bases, and the junction held 5 bases outside the gene matches. Germline values: CDR1 LGHNA, CDR2 YNFKEQ. CDR3 loop: CASSQAGTGSTEAFF. CDR3 DNA sequence: TGTGCCAGCAGCCAAGCCGGGACAGGGTCTACTGAAGCTTTCTTT.

This clone was picked up a small number of times. The rearrangement links TRBV30 to TRBJ1-6; D is unclear. Trimming removed 1 base at V and 6 bases at J, with 4 bases between. The length of the CDR3 is 12 residues. CDR1 is GTSNPN, CDR2 SVGIG, per germline (reference sequence). The CDR3 nucleotides read TGTGCCTGGAGTGACGGTAATTCACCCCTCCACTTT. This codes for CAWSDGNSPLHF.

This chain links TRBV30 with TRBJ2-5; D is uncertain. Looked up from germline, CDR1 is GTSNPN and CDR2 is SVGIG (reference sequence). The CDR3 has 13 residues. V lost 0 bases and J 1 base, leaving 6 bases between the germline ends. The DNA for the CDR3 is TGTGCCTGGAGTGTAGGCTTCCAAGAGACCCAGTACTTC. It codes for CAWSVGFQETQYF.

The gene calls are TRBV4-2 and TRBJ2-2; 9 bases align to TRBD2. Germline values: CDR1 LGHNA, CDR2 YNFKEQ. The CDR3 totals 15 residues. Trimming took 2 bases from V and 4 from J; bases not matched to a gene: 2. In nucleotides, the CDR3 is TGTGCCAGCAGCCAACTAGCGGGGATCACCGGGGAGCTGTTTTTT. This gives the protein CASSQLAGITGELFF.

This clone was observed a single time. The chain couples TRBV7-2 to TRBJ1-5; no clear D gene. This CDR3 has 15 amino acids. The germline V and J ends were trimmed by 2 bases and 0 bases, with 8 bases remaining between them. CDR1 and CDR2 from the germline V gene are SGHTA and FQGNSA. CDR3: CASSLLQLSNQPQHF. The CDR3 coding sequence is TGTGCCAGCAGCTTACTACAACTTAGCAATCAGCCCCAGCATTTT.

This clone was picked up one time. V is TRBV5-1 and J is TRBJ2-6, with a possible D match to TRBD1 (6 bases). Deletions cut 0 bases from V and 4 bases from J, with 11 bases between. Germline lookup yields CDR1 SGHRS and CDR2 YFSETQ. The CDR3 sequence is 16 residues long. Written as DNA, the CDR3 is TGCGCCAGCAGCTTGGTTCAGGGGACCGGGGCCAACGTCCTGACTTTC. Translated, it gives CASSLVQGTGANVLTF.